This T cell receptor (beta chain) was found in a study of graft-versus-host responses after intestinal transplantation (dated by TCRdb to about 2021). Notes on the research overall: Recipients received multivisceral, liver-intestinal, or isolated intestinal transplants. All recipients received anti-thymocyte globulin induction followed by maintenance tacrolimus and steroids for around three years. Graft-versus-host and host-versus-graft alloreactive T cell clones were tracked in the graft, circulation and bone marrow after intestinal transplantation using bulk TCR-beta CDR3 sequencing. Alloreactive clones were identified by sequencing pre-transplant mixed lymphocyte reaction products and comparing them with unstimulated pre-transplant donor and recipient T cells. Of the roughly 26 intestinal transplant recipients enrolled in the cohort, one of whom was a retransplant, a few patients without pretransplant specimens were excluded. Donor T cell macrochimerism was defined as a peak of at least 4% donor T cells among recipient peripheral blood mononuclear cells. Samples from a few later patients were sequenced in-house on an Illumina MiSeq with MiXCR processing rather than by the commercial service.

Results and caveats for the whole study, not just this receptor: The conclusions were limited by the relatively low number and heterogeneity of the intestinal transplant patients. GvH clones were detected in recipient bone marrow, and some of these GvH clones were observed earlier in ileal mucosa or blood, consistent with an intestinal mucosal origin. Patients with donor T cell macrochimerism had high GvH to HvG T cell clonal ratios in their allografts. Early after transplant, declines in HvG clones were associated with peak levels of circulating GvH clones.

Turning to this clone: Its binding antigen is unknown. No much larger clone exists at a distance of one base, and base qualities are not known.

The library was generated by the immunoSEQ multiplex PCR assay. For most patients, genomic DNA was isolated using the Qiagen DNeasy Blood and Tissue Kit and was shipped frozen to Adaptive Biotechnologies for TCR sequencing. For most patients, high-throughput TCR-beta CDR3 sequencing of genomic DNA was performed by Adaptive Biotechnologies. Under the source paper's analysis protocol: Adaptive's ImmunoSEQ software was the source of the TCR sequencing data for 18 patients, while a few other patients were processed with MiXCR and VDJtools. CD4 versus CD8 sorting errors were corrected by removing sequences found in both subsets at a frequency ratio below 5:1. CDR3 nucleotide sequences shared between donor and recipient were removed because their origin could not be assigned. Alloreactive clones required at least 2-fold expansion over unstimulated cells and minimum CFSE-low frequency of 0.002% (template counts) or 0.001% (read counts). A clone was considered mappable if detected in the sequenced pre-transplant spleen, lymph node, or MLR CFSE-low populations of the donor or recipient. Cumulative frequency of alloreactive clones was calculated as a percentage of all sequences weighted by copy number. TCRdb's version of the immuneACCESS table is confined to in-frame rearrangements and falls short of the full clone set. An unresolved V gene accounts for under half of the shortfall where checked; the remainder is of unknown origin. V and J calls plus clone size are reproduced from that table; the DNA served to infer D and trimming. This sample is represented by about 92,000 clones; about 89% of them were singletons. Together, the top ten hold 6% of the sample.

The sample's time point label is to be understood as: cells obtained before transplantation from donor or recipient. CD3+CD4+ and CD3+CD8+ populations were FACS-sorted from unstimulated pre-transplant donor and recipient cells taken from spleen or lymph nodes. Including cysteine and phenylalanine, the CDR3 has 15 amino acids. Solely the CDR3 DNA is kept, with 45 bases framed from the first base. CDR1 and CDR2 (SGDLS, YYNGEE) derive from the germline V gene. The junction shows trimming of 0 bases on V and 3 bases on J, and the gene matches do not reach 4 bases of it. This sequence originates from a human donor who received an intestinal transplant. The chain links TRBV9 with TRBJ2-7, with 9 junctional bases fitting TRBD2. The sample consisted of unstimulated CD8+ T cells sorted from spleen or lymph node cells, taken before intestinal transplant. At the DNA level, the sequence is TGTGCCAGCAGCGTAGCGGAGCGGGGGGTCTACGAGCAGTACTTC. Translated, this is CASSVAERGVYEQYF.